These T cell receptor beta chains were read from a single sample in a study of Ad26.COV2.S vaccination and SARS-CoV-2 variants. This table comes from immunoSEQ multiplex PCR, and its TCRdb copy is limited to in-frame clones, with some not included. The sample has roughly 330,000 clones, 90% seen once. Source: peripheral blood, taken in a trial of Ad26.COV2.S vaccine versus placebo. The receptors were sampled from a person aged 18-60 years who received the Ad26.COV2.S COVID-19 vaccine or a placebo. CDR3s include the opening cysteine and the closing phenylalanine or tryptophan. The D gene is left open where the match is weak. Size is omitted from some rows. Given values are once, few, many or a class for expanded clones.

j_call d_call clone_size v_call cdr3_nt cdr3_aa
TRBJ2-1 TRBD2 NA TRBV5-4 TGTGCCAGCAGCTTAGCGGGAGTGGCGCCGTTCTTC CASSLAGVAPFF
TRBJ2-5 NA NA TRBV5-1 TGCGCCAGCAGCTTGGATCTGGTTGAGACCCAGTACTTC CASSLDLVETQYF
TRBJ1-2 NA NA TRBV3-1/TRBV3-2 TGTGCCAGCAGCGAGGGCGCGGGGACCTATGGCTACACCTTC CASSEGAGTYGYTF
TRBJ2-1 TRBD2 NA TRBV19 TGTGCCAGTAGTCGACTAGCGGGGGCCAATGAGCAGTTCTTC CASSRLAGANEQFF
TRBJ2-1 NA NA TRBV5-1 TGCGCCAGCAGGGAGCGCTACCTTGAGAATGAGCAGTTCTTC CASRERYLENEQFF
TRBJ1-1 NA NA TRBV10-2 TGCGCCAGCAGTGTCCAGGGGTATGCTTTCTTT CASSVQGYAFF
TRBJ2-3 TRBD1 once TRBV13 TGTGCCAGCAGCTCCGGGACAGAGAAAGACACAGATACGCAGTATTTT CASSSGTEKDTDTQYF
TRBJ1-1 NA NA TRBV6-2/TRBV6-3 TGTGCCAGCAGTTACGGGTTGCAGGGATTTTACACTGAAGCTTTCTTT CASSYGLQGFYTEAFF
TRBJ1-2 TRBD1 NA TRBV27 TGTGCCAGCAGTTTAGGACCGGGACAGGGAGCTCTAGGCTACACCTTC CASSLGPGQGALGYTF
TRBJ1-1 TRBD1 once TRBV10-3 TGTGCCACTAAGGGACAGGGAGCCACTGAAGCTTTCTTT CATKGQGATEAFF
TRBJ2-1 TRBD2 NA TRBV9 TGTGCCAGCAGCGATCTAGCGGGGTCCTACAATGAGCAGTTCTTC CASSDLAGSYNEQFF
TRBJ2-7 NA NA TRBV4-1 TGCGCCAGCAGCCGGATAGCAGGGGGGTACGAGCAGTACTTC CASSRIAGGYEQYF
TRBJ2-3 NA few TRBV6-2/TRBV6-3 TGTGCCAGCAGTACACCCGGGCCAGATACGCAGTATTTT CASSTPGPDTQYF
TRBJ2-3 TRBD2 NA TRBV5-1 TGCGCCAGCAGTAGCGGGGGGCCCACAGATACGCAGTATTTT CASSSGGPTDTQYF
TRBJ2-3 TRBD2 NA TRBV6-2/TRBV6-3 TGTGCCAGCAGTTACTCGAACCCGCCCGCGGGAGCGGGAGGGACAGATACGCAGTATTTT CASSYSNPPAGAGGTDTQYF
TRBJ2-5 NA once TRBV3-1/TRBV3-2 TGTGCCAGCAGCCAAGATCAACTAGCTGGGGAGACCCAGTACTTC CASSQDQLAGETQYF
TRBJ2-1 TRBD2 once TRBV5-1 TGCGCCAGCAGCTTGCCCCAACTAGCGGGAGTCAATGAGCAGTTCTTC CASSLPQLAGVNEQFF
TRBJ2-1 TRBD1 NA TRBV9 TGTGCCAGCAGCCCCAGCAGGGGACAGGGGTACAATGAGCAGTTCTTC CASSPSRGQGYNEQFF
TRBJ1-2 NA NA TRBV6-2/TRBV6-3 TGTGCCAGCAGTTACCTCGGGACCGCTAACTATGGCTACACCTTC CASSYLGTANYGYTF
TRBJ1-6 NA NA TRBV6-5 TGTGCCAGCAGTTATACCCAGGGGCTGAATAATTCACCCCTCCACTTT CASSYTQGLNNSPLHF
TRBJ1-1 NA NA TRBV7-9 TGTGCCAGCAGCTTCAGGGACCCTACGGACACTGAAGCTTTCTTT CASSFRDPTDTEAFF
TRBJ1-1 TRBD1 once TRBV6-5 TGTGCCAGCAGAAAGAGACAGGGTCACACTGAAGCTTTCTTT CASRKRQGHTEAFF
TRBJ2-3 TRBD2 NA TRBV10-3 TGTGCCATCAGTGACTCAGGGACTAGCGGGACGGATACGCAGTATTTT CAISDSGTSGTDTQYF
TRBJ1-4 NA NA TRBV18 TGTGCCAGCTCACCACCGTCCAGGATCGCGGGAGAAAAACTGTTTTTT CASSPPSRIAGEKLFF
TRBJ1-3 NA NA TRBV9 TGTGCCAGCAGCGTAGGGTCGGGCTCTGGAAACACCATATATTTT CASSVGSGSGNTIYF
TRBJ1-1 NA NA TRBV29-1 TGCAGAGCCCTGGACAGTTTGAACACTGAAGCTTTCTTT CRALDSLNTEAFF
TRBJ1-2 TRBD1 NA TRBV18 TGTGCCAGCTCACCAGAAGGGGGCGGCGGTGCTTATGGCTACACCTTC CASSPEGGGGAYGYTF
TRBJ2-3 NA NA TRBV19 TGTGCCAGTAGTATAGGGGATACGCAGTATTTT CASSIGDTQYF
TRBJ1-2 NA NA TRBV3-1/TRBV3-2 TGTGCCAGCAGCCAAGATGGGGTAGGGGTAGGCTACACCTTC CASSQDGVGVGYTF
TRBJ2-7 TRBD1 NA TRBV5-1 TGCGCCAGCAGCTCCCGCACAGGGGGCTCAGAGCAGTACTTC CASSSRTGGSEQYF
TRBJ2-1 TRBD1 NA TRBV2 TGTGCCAGCAGCCTCGACAGGGGCGGGGATGAGCAGTTCTTC CASSLDRGGDEQFF
TRBJ1-6 NA once TRBV13 TGTGCCAGCAGCCGGACCGCGAGCTCCTATAATTCACCCCTCCACTTT CASSRTASSYNSPLHF
TRBJ2-1 TRBD1 NA TRBV25-1 TGTGCCAGCAGTCTTCAGGGGGCCTACAATGAGCAGTTCTTC CASSLQGAYNEQFF
TRBJ2-1 TRBD1 NA TRBV7-6 TGTGCCAGCAGCCCAACCGGGACAGCCGTTCAAGGGCAGTTCTTC CASSPTGTAVQGQFF
TRBJ2-1 TRBD2 once TRBV11-3 TGTGCCAGCAGCCCCCCGGGACTAGCGGATAATGAGCAGTTCTTC CASSPPGLADNEQFF
TRBJ1-5 NA NA TRBV9 TGTGCCAGCAGCGTAGACCCCCTCAGCAATCAGCCCCAGCATTTT CASSVDPLSNQPQHF
TRBJ2-3 NA NA TRBV4-2 TGTGCCAGCAGCCAGGCTGGGACCTCGTGGGGAAATACGCAGTATTTT CASSQAGTSWGNTQYF
TRBJ1-6 NA NA TRBV2 TGTGCCAGCAGTGAAGCGTCAGGGACGAGTGGTTCACCCCTCCACTTT CASSEASGTSGSPLHF
TRBJ1-1 NA NA TRBV19 TGTGCCAGTAGTACGAGCGACAGGCCGAACACTGAAGCTTTCTTT CASSTSDRPNTEAFF
TRBJ1-1 NA NA TRBV29-1 TGCAGCGTTGAACTGCTCTTAAGGAACACTGAAGCTTTCTTT CSVELLLRNTEAFF
TRBJ2-2 NA NA TRBV4-3 TGCGCCAGCAGCCAAGCCTACAGTTCTTCGAACACCGGGGAGCTGTTTTTT CASSQAYSSSNTGELFF
TRBJ2-7 NA NA TRBV12-3/TRBV12-4 TGTGCCAGCAGTGCTCCTCGGAGGGAGCAGTACTTC CASSAPRREQYF
TRBJ2-5 TRBD2 NA TRBV5-1 TGCGCCAGCAGCTTAAGCGGGAGGGAGACCCAGTACTTC CASSLSGRETQYF
TRBJ2-1 TRBD2 NA TRBV13 TGTGCCAGCAGCCCCTCCAGTGGGAAGCGGGGGGGCCGATCCTACAATGAGCAGTTCTTC CASSPSSGKRGGRSYNEQFF
TRBJ1-1 NA NA TRBV27 TGTGCCAGCAGTTTGGGGACCTACACTGAAGCTTTCTTT CASSLGTYTEAFF
TRBJ1-5 NA NA TRBV19 TGTGCCAGTAGTCCCCAGACGGGAGGCCCCCAGCATTTT CASSPQTGGPQHF
TRBJ2-1 NA NA TRBV10-1 TGCGCCAGCAGTGGGACGTTATGGAATGAGCAGTTCTTC CASSGTLWNEQFF
TRBJ1-2 NA NA TRBV7-2 TGTGCCAGCAGCTCCTCCTTGCTTAAAGGCTACACCTTC CASSSSLLKGYTF
TRBJ1-5 NA NA TRBV7-9 TGTGCCAGCAGCTTATATTCAGGGATGGAGCAGCCCCAGCATTTT CASSLYSGMEQPQHF
TRBJ1-1 TRBD1 NA TRBV19 TGTGCCAGTAGTATAGTTAATCTCAGGGACAGGGTCGGTGAAGCTTTCTTT CASSIVNLRDRVGEAFF
TRBJ1-5 NA NA TRBV12-5 TGTGCTAGTGGTTTGGTACTCAGTGGGGGGTTAGATCAGCCCCAGCATTTT CASGLVLSGGLDQPQHF
TRBJ1-5 TRBD1 NA TRBV12-5 TGTGCTAGTGGTTTGGTACTGCAGGGGGCTCCTCAGCCCCAGCATTTT CASGLVLQGAPQPQHF
TRBJ2-7 NA once TRBV6-1 TGTGCCAGCAGTGAAGGGGGGACATACTACGAGCAGTACTTC CASSEGGTYYEQYF
TRBJ2-1 TRBD2 NA TRBV7-9 TGTGCCAGCAGCAGAGGGACTAGCAGTAACAATGAGCAGTTCTTC CASSRGTSSNNEQFF
TRBJ2-3 TRBD2 NA TRBV6-2/TRBV6-3 TGTGCCAGCAGCTATAGACTAGCGGGGGAGACAGATACGCAGTATTTT CASSYRLAGETDTQYF
TRBJ2-1 TRBD2 once TRBV6-5 TGTGCCAGCAAAGTTCTAGCGGGGGGGCCCAATGAGCAGTTCTTC CASKVLAGGPNEQFF
TRBJ1-2 TRBD1 NA TRBV3-1/TRBV3-2 TGTGCCAGCAGCCAAGGGACAGGGGTTTGGGCCTATGGCTACACCTTC CASSQGTGVWAYGYTF
TRBJ1-2 NA NA TRBV9 TGTGCCAGCAGCGGCTCTCAGGGGTCTCCCCTCTATGGCTACACCTTC CASSGSQGSPLYGYTF